This T cell receptor beta chain was recorded in a study of CD8 T cells in ankylosing spondylitis. TCRdb reprocessed the 5' RACE reads with MiXCR, giving one entry per CDR3 protein. The profile covers 250,000 or so distinct CDR3 sequences, with approximately 20% appearing a single time and more than 25% taken by the ten largest. Input material: blood, either unsorted or a sorted T cell fraction (not recorded which). The source of this sequence is a male donor with ankylosing spondylitis or in good health (not recorded which).

This CDR3 reads CASSQDSGLLNTEAFF. The DNA of the CDR3 is TGTGCCAGCAGCCAAGACAGTGGCTTATTGAACACTGAAGCTTTCTTT. This chain links TRBV3-1 with TRBJ1-1; D not resolved. The CDR3 is made up of 16 amino acids. Trimming removed 0 bases from V and 0 bases from J, with 11 bases in between. From germline, CDR1 is LGHDT and CDR2 YNNKEL (reference sequence).